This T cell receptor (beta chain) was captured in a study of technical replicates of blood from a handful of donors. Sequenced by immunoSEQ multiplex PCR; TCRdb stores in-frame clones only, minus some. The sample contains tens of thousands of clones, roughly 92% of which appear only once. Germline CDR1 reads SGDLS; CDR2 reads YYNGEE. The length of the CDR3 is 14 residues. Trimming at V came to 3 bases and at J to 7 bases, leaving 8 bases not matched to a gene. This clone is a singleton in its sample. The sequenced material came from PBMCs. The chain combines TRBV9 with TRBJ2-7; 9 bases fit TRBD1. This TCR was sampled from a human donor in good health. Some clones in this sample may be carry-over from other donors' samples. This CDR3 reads CASSAGTGSGEQYF. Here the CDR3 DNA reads TGTGCCAGCAGCGCCGGGACAGGGTCGGGAGAGCAGTACTTC.